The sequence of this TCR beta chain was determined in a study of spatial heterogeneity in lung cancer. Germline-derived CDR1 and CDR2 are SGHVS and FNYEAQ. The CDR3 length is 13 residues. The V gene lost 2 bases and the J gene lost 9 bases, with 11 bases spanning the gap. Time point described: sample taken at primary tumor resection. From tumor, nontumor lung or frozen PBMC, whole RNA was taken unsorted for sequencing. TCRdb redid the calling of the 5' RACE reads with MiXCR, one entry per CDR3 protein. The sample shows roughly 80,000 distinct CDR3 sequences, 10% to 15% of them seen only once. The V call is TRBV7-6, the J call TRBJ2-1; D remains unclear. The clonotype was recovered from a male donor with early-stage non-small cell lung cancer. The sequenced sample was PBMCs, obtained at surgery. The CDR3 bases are TGTGCCAGCAGCTTATGGAGCAGTGGTGAGCAGTTCTTC. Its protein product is CASSLWSSGEQFF.